This T cell receptor beta chain comes out of a study of T-cell memory formation after mild COVID-19. Study findings and constraints: Within pre-infection memory, some responding clones were found, suggesting cross-reactive memory joined.

TCRdb re-derived calls from the 5' RACE reads in MiXCR, one entry per CDR3 protein. The table records over 130,000 distinct CDR3 sequences, 11% to 15% of them present only once. This clonotype was picked up a small number of times. Its specificity is unknown. This sequence was found in an adult woman who had mild COVID-19 (a few samples of this study predate the infection). Cell type and time point are not known. Sequences were obtained from PBMCs or a T cell subset sorted from them (not recorded which).

CDR3 in amino acids: CASSYSYTVIRNTGELFF. CDR3 bases: TGTGCCAGCAGTTACTCGTATACCGTTATCAGGAACACCGGGGAGCTGTTTTTT. The rearrangement links TRBV6-2 or TRBV6-3 to TRBJ2-2; D ambiguous. CDR3 size: 18 residues. V was cut by 0 bases and J by 1 base, with 15 bases left in between. The V gene's germline CDR1 is MNHEY and CDR2 SVGEGT.